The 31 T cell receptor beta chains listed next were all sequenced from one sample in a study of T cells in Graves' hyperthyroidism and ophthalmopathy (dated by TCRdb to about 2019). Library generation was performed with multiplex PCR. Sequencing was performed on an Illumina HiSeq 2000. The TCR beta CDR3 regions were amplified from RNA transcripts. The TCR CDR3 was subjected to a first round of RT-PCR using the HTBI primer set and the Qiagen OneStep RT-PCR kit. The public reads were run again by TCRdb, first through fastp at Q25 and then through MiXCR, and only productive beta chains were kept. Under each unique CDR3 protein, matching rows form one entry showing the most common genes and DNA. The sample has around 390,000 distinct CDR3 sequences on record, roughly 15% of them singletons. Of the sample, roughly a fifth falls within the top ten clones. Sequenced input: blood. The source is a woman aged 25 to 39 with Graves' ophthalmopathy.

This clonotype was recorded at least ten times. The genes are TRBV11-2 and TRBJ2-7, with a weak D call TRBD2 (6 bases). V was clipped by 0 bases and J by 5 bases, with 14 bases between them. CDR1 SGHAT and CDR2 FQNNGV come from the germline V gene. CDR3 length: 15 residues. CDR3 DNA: TGTGCCAGCAGCTTAGAGGTAGGAGGGTGGCACGAGCAGTACTTC. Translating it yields CASSLEVGGWHEQYF.

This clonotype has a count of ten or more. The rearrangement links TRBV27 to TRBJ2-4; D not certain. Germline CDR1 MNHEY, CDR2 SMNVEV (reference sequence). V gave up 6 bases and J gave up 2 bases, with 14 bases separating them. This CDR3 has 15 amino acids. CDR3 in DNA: TGTGCCAGCAGCCCCTGGAGTGTGCCCAAAAACATTCAGTACTTC. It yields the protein CASSPWSVPKNIQYF.

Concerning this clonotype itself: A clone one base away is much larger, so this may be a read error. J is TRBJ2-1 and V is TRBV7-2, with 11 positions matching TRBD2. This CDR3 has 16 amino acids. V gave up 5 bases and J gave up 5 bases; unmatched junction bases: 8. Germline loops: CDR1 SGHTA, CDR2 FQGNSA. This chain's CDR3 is CASSISGGAFHNEQFF. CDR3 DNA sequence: TGTGCCAGCAGCATTAGCGGGGGGGCCTTTCACAATGAGCAGTTCTTC.

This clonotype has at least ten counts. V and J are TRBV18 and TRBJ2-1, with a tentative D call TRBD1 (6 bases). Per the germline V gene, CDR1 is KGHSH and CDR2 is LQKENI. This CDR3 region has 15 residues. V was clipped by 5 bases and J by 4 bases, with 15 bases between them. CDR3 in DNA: TGTGCCAGCTCAAGGTCAGCAGGGGCATACAATGAGCAGTTCTTC. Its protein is CASSRSAGAYNEQFF.

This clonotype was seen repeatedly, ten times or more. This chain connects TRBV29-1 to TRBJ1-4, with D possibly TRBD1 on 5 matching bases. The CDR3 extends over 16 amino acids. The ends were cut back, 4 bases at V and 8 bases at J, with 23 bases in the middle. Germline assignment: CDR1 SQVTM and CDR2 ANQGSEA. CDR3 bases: TGCAGCGTTGCCGCCGATGGGCAGGGAGCGGGCGAAAAACTGTTTTTT. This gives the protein CSVAADGQGAGEKLFF.

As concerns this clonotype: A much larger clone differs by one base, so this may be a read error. CDR3 loop: CSARKLFPGESYEQHF. The DNA for the CDR3 is TGCAGTGCTAGAAAACTCTTCCCGGGGGAGAGCTACGAGCAGCACTTC. The chain combines TRBV20-1 with TRBJ2-7; tentatively, D is TRBD2 (6 bases). CDR1 is DFQATT, CDR2 SNEGSKA, per germline (reference sequence). This CDR3 has 16 residues.

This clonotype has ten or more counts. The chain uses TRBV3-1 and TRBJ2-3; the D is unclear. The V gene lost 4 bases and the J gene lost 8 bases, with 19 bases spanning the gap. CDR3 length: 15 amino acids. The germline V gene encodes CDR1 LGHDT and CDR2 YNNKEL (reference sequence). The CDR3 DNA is TGTGCCAGCAGCCCTAGTCCGTTGCTTGTGGGTACGCAGTATTTT. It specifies CASSPSPLLVGTQYF.

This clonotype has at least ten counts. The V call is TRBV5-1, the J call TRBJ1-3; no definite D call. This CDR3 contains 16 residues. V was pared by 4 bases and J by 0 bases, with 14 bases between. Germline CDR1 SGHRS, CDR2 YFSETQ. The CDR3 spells CASSLAGEGSGNTIYF. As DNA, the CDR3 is TGCGCCAGCAGCCTGGCCGGGGAAGGCTCTGGAAACACCATATATTTT.

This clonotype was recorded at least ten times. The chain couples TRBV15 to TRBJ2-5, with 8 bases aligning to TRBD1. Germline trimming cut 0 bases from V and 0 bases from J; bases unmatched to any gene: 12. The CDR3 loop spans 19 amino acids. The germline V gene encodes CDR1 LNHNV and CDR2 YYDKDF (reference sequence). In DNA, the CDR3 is TGTGCCACCAGCAGAGATTCCGGCCTGACAGGGGTTTACCAAGAGACCCAGTACTTC. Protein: CATSRDSGLTGVYQETQYF.

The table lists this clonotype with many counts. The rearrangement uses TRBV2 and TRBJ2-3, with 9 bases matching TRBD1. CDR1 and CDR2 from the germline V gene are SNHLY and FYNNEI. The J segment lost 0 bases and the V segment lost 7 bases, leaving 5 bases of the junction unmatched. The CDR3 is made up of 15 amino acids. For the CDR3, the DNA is TGTGCCAGCACAAACAGGGGGCAAAGCACAGATACGCAGTATTTT. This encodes CASTNRGQSTDTQYF.

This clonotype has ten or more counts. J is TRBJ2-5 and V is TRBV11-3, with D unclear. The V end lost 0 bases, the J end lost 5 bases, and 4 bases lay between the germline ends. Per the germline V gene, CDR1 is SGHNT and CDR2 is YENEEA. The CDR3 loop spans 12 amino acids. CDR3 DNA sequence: TGTGCCAGCAGCTTAGAATTCGAGACCCAGTACTTC. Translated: CASSLEFETQYF.

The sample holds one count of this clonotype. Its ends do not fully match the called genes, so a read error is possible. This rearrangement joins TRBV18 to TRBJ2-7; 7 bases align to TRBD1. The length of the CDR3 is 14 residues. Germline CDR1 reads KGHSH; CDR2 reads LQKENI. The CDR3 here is CASSTGTAPYDQYF. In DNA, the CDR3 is TGTGCCAGCTCAACCGGGACAGCACCCTACGACCAGTACTTC.

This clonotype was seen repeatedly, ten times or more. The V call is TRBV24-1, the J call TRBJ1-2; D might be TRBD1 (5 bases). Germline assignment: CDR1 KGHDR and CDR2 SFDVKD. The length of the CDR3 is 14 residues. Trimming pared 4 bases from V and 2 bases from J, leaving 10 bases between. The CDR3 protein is CATSDPGRNYGYTF. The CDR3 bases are TGTGCCACCAGTGACCCGGGACGGAACTATGGCTACACCTTC.

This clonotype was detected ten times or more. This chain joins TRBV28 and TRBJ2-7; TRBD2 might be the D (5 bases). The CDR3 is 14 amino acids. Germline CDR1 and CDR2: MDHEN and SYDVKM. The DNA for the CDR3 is TGTGTTATAGGAGGAGAAAGAAAAGGCTACGAGCAGTACTTC. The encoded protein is CVIGGERKGYEQYF. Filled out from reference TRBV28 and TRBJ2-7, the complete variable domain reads DVKVTQSSRYLVKRTGEKVFLECVQDMDHENMFWYRQDPGLGLRLIYFSYDVKMKEKGDIPEGYSVSREKKERFSLILESASTNQTSMYLCVIGGERKGYEQYFGPGTRLTVT.

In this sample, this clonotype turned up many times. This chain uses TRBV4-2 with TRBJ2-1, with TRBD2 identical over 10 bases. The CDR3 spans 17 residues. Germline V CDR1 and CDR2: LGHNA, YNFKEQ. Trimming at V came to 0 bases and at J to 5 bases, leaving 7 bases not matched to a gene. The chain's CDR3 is CASSQDEAGGLNNEQFF. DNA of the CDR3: TGTGCCAGCAGCCAAGATGAAGCGGGGGGGCTAAACAATGAGCAGTTCTTC.

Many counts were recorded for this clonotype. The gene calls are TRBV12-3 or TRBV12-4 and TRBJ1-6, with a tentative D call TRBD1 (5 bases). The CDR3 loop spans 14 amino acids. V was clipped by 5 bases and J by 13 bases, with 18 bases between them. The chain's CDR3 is CASSQQSGGLPLHF. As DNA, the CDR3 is TGTGCCAGCAGTCAACAGAGCGGGGGATTGCCCCTCCACTTT.

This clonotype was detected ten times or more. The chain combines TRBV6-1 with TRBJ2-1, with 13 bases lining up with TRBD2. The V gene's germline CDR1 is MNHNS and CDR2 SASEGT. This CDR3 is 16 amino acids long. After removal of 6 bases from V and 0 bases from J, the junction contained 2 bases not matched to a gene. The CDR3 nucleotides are TGTGCCAGCAGACGGACTAGCGGGGGCTCCTACAATGAGCAGTTCTTC. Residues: CASRRTSGGSYNEQFF.

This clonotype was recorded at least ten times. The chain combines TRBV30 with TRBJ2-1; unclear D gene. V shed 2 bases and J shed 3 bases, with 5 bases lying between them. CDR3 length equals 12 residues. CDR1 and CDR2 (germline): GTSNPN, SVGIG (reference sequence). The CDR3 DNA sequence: TGTGCCTGGAGTCTGGGCTACAATGAGCAGTTCTTC. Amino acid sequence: CAWSLGYNEQFF.

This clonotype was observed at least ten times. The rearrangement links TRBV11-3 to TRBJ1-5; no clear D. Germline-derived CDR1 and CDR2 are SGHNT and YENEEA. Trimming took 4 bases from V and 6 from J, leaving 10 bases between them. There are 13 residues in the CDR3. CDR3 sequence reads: CASSWGGSQPQHF. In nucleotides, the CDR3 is TGTGCCAGCAGCTGGGGAGGAAGTCAGCCCCAGCATTTT.

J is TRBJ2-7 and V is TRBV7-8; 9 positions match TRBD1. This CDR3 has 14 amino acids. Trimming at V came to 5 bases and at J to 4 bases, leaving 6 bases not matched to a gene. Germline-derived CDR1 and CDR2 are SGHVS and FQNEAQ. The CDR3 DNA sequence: TGTGCCAGCAGCCATCGGACAGGGGTTTACGAGCAGTACTTC. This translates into CASSHRTGVYEQYF.

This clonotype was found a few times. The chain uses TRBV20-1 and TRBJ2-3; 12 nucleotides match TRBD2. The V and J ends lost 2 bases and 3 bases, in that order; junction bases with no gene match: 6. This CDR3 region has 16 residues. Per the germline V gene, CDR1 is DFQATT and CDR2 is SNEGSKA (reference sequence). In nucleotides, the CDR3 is TGCAGTGCTAGATGGCTAGCGGGGGGGCTAACAGATACGCAGTATTTT. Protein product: CSARWLAGGLTDTQYF.

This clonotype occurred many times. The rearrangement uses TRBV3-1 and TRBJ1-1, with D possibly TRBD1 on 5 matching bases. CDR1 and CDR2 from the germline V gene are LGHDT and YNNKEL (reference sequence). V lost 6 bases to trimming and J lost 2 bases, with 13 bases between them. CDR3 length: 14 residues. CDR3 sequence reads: CASRVRDSNTEAFF. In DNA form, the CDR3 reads TGTGCCAGCAGGGTCAGGGATTCAAACACTGAAGCTTTCTTT.

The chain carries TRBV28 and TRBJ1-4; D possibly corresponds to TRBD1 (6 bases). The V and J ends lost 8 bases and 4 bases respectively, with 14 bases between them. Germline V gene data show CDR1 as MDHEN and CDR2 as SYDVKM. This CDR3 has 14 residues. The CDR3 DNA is TGTGCCAGCTGCCGGGACACCTATAATGAAAAACTGTTTTTT. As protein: CASCRDTYNEKLFF.

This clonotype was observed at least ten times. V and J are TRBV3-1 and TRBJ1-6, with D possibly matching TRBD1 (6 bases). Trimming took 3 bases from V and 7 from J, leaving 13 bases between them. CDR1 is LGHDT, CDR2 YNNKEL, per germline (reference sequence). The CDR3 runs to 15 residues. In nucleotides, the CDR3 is TGTGCCAGCAGCCAGGGAACAGGGACCAATTCACCCCTCCACTTT. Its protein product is CASSQGTGTNSPLHF.

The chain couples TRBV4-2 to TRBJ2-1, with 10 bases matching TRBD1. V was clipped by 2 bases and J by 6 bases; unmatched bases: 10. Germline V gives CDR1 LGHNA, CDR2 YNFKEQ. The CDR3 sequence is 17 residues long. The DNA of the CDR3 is TGTGCCAGCAGCCAAAAGACCGGGACAGGGGATCTCAATGAGCAGTTCTTC. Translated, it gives CASSQKTGTGDLNEQFF.

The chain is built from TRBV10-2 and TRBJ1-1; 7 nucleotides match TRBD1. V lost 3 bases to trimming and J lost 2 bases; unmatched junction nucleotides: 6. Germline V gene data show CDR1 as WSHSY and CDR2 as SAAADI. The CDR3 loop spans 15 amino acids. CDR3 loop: CASSEDRVGNTEAFF. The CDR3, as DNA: TGCGCCAGCAGTGAAGACAGGGTTGGTAACACTGAAGCTTTCTTT.

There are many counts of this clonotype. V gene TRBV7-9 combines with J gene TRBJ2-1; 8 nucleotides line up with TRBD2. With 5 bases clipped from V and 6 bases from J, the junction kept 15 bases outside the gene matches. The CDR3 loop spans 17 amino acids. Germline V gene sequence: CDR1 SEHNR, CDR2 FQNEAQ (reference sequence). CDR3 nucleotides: TGTGCCAGCAGCCCATCGGGGGGGGGCCTTTTGTTCAATGAGCAGTTCTTC. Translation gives CASSPSGGGLLFNEQFF.

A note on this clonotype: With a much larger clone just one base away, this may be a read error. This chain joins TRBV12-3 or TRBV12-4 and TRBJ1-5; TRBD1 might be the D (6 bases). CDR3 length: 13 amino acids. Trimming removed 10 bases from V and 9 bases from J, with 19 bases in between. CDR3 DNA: TGTGCCACTGGGGCAGGAGGGGGTCGGCCCCAGCATTTT. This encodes CATGAGGGRPQHF.

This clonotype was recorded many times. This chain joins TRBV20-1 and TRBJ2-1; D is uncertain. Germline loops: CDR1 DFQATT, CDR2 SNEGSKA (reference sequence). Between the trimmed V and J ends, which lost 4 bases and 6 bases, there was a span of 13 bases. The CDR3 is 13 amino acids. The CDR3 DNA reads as TGCAGTGCTATTGTTCTTTCGGGCAATGAGCAGTTCTTC. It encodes CSAIVLSGNEQFF.

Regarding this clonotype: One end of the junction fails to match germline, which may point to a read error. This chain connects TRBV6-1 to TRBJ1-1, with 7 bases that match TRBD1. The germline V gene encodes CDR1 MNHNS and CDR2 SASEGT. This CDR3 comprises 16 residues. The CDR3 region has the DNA TGTGCCAGCAGTGAAGATCGGCGACAGGGTTACGCTGAAGCTTGCTTT. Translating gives CASSEDRRQGYAEACF.

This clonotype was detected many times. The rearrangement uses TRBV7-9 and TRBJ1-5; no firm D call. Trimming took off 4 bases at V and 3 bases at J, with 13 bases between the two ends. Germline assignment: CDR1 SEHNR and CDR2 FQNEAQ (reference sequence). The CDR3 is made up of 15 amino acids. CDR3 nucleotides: TGTGCCAGCAGCTCGGACCTGGAGGACAATCAGCCCCAGCATTTT. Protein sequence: CASSSDLEDNQPQHF.